This T cell receptor (beta chain) was identified during a study of CD8+ T cells in alopecia areata. As for the study in general: Tofacitinib therapy took 6 to 18 months; 6 months off drug came after. Broader study findings: Expanded CD8+ clones among the top 100, as well as scalp clonality, were significantly decreased by tofacitinib.

In this sample, this clone turned up a few times. The antigen remains unidentified. The treatment here: oral pan-JAK inhibitor, 5-10 mg twice daily. RNA was isolated and reverse transcribed to cDNA, the sequencing template. Only in-frame clones appear in the TCRdb table, and some are missing; sequencing was by immunoSEQ multiplex PCR. The sample lists about 120,000 clones; about 50% were seen once. The CDR3 is 13 amino acids. The receptor comes from a human donor with alopecia areata. This specimen was CD4+ T cells sorted from blood, taken at week 4, from a patient treated with tofacitinib. The J gene is TRBJ1-5, the V gene TRBV21-1. TRBV21-1 is deemed a pseudogene. DNA for the CDR3: TGTGCCAGCAGCAAGGACGGATATCAGCCCCAGCATTTT. Protein sequence: CASSKDGYQPQHF.